These 4 T cell receptor beta chains were all obtained from the same sample, sequenced in a study of blood T cell repertoires in COVID-19 (dated by TCRdb to the early 2020s). Library construction relied on the immunoSEQ multiplex PCR assay. TCRdb re-hosts the immuneACCESS table, in-frame sequences only. Its copies lack some clones; in the studies checked, an unresolved V gene accounts for under half of them, and the cause for the rest is not known. For this sample the table gives some 330,000 clones, of which around 90% were detected only once. The top ten constitute 5% of the sample. The sample consisted of PBMCs or T cells enriched from blood (not recorded which). The source of these receptors is a man under 40 who had recovered from COVID-19.

The chain has TRBV11-2 and TRBJ1-3; D is undetermined. V lost 4 bases, J lost 0 bases, and 13 bases lay in between. This CDR3 region has 16 residues. Germline assignment: CDR1 SGHAT and CDR2 FQNNGV. The CDR3 DNA reads TGTGCCAGCAGCTCTTATAAAACAGTCTCTGGAAACACCATATATTTT. It yields the protein CASSSYKTVSGNTIYF.

V is TRBV7-9 and J is TRBJ2-3; 8 positions match TRBD1. The V gene end was trimmed by 5 bases and the J gene end by 2 bases; junction bases not matched to a gene: 9. CDR1 is SEHNR, CDR2 FQNEAQ, per germline (reference sequence). The CDR3 totals 16 residues. Here the CDR3 reads CASSRTTGALTDTQYF. The CDR3 bases are TGTGCCAGCAGCCGAACGACAGGGGCCCTCACAGATACGCAGTATTTT. Complete variable domain (other parts from reference TRBV7-9 and TRBJ2-3): DTGVSQNPRHKITKRGQNVTFRCDPISEHNRLYWYRQTLGQGPEFLTYFQNEAQLEKSRLLSDRFSAERPKGSFSTLEIQRTEQGDSAMYLCASSRTTGALTDTQYFGPGTRLTVL.

The J gene is TRBJ1-5, the V gene TRBV24-1, with a tentative D call TRBD1 (5 bases). With 3 bases removed from V and 11 bases from J, the gap between germline ends came to 10 bases. Germline V gene data show CDR1 as KGHDR and CDR2 as SFDVKD. The CDR3 loop spans 12 amino acids. CDR3 bases: TGTGCCACCAGTGATCCCCAAGGGGCCCAGCATTTT. This sequence encodes CATSDPQGAQHF.

To note about this clone: The junction and the germline gene differ at one end; a read error may be behind it. The gene calls are TRBV28 and TRBJ2-3, with 8 nucleotides matching TRBD1. The CDR3 has 13 residues. CDR1 MDHEN and CDR2 SYDVKM come from the germline V gene. The CDR3 protein is CAGRGQDTDTQYF. CDR3 coding DNA: TGTGCCGGCAGGGGACAGGACACAGATACGCAGTATTTT.